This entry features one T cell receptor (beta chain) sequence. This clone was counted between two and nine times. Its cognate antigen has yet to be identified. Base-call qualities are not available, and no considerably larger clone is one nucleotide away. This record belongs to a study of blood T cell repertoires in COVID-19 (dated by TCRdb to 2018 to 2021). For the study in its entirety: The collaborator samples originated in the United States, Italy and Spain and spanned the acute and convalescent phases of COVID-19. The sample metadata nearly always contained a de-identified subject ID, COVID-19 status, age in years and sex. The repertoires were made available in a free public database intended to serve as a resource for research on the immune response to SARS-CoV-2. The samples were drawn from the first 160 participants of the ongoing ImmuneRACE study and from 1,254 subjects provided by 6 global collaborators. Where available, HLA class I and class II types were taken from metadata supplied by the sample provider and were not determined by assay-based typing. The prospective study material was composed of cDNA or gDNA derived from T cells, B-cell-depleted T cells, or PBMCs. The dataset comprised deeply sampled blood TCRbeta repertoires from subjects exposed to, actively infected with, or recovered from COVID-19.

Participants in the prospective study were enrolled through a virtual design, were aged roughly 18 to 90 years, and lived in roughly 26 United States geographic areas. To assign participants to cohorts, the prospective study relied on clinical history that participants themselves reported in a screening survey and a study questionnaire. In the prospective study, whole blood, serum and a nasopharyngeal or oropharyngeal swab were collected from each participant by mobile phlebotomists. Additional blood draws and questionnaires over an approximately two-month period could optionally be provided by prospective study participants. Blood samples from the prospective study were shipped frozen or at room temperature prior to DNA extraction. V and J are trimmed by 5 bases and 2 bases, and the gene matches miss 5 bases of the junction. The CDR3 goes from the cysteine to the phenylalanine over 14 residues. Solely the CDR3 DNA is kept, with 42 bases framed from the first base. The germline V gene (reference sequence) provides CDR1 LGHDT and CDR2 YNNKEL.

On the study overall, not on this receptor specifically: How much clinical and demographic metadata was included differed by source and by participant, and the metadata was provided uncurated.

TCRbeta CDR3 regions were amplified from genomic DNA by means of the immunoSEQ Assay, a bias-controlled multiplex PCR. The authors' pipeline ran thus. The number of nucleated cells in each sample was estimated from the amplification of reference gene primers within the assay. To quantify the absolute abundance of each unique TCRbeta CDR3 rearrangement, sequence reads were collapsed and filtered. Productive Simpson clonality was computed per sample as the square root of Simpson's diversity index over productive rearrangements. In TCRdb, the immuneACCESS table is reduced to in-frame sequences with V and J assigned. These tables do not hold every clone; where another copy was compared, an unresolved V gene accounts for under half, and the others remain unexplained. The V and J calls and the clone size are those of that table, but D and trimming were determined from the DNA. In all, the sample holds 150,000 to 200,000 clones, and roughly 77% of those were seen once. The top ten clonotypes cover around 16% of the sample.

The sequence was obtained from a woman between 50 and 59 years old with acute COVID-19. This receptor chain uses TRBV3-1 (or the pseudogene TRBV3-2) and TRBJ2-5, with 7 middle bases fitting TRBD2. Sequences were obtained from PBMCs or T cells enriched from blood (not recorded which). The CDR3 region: CASSDGLVQETQYF. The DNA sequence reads TGTGCCAGCAGCGATGGACTAGTACAAGAGACCCAGTACTTC.